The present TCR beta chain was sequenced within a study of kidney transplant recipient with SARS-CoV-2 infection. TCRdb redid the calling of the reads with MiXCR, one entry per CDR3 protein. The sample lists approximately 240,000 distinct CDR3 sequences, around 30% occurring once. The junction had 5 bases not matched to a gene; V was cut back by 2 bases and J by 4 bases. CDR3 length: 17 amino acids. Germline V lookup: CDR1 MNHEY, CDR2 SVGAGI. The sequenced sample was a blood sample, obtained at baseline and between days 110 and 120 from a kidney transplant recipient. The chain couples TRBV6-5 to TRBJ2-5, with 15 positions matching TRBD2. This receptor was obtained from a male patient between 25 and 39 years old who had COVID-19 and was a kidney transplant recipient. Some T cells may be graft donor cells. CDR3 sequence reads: CASSYGLAGGPGETQYF. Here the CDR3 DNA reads TGTGCCAGCAGTTACGGACTAGCGGGAGGGCCGGGAGAGACCCAGTACTTC.